The clone carrying this T cell receptor beta chain showed up many times. This sample was taken from a study of spatial heterogeneity in lung cancer. In the study overall: When available, follow-up PBMC samples taken a median of roughly 26 months after resection were sequenced.

CDR1 is SGHRS, CDR2 YFSETQ, per germline. Trimming cost V 0 bases and J 4 bases, with 10 bases left between them. This CDR3 comprises 14 residues. The library protocol tagged each TCR cDNA with a unique molecular identifier. TCRdb analysed the 5' RACE reads with MiXCR anew, one entry per CDR3 protein. The sample holds around 44,000 distinct CDR3 sequences, roughly a tenth seen once. Noted time point: blood at routine non-recurrence follow-up after resection. Sequencing was performed on whole RNA extracted from tumor and nontumor lung tissue, or from frozen PBMC, and the material was left unsorted. The specimen comprised PBMCs, sampled at follow-up. The chain links TRBV5-1 to TRBJ1-2; D may be TRBD1 (5 bases). The TCR comes from a female donor with early-stage non-small cell lung cancer. The CDR3 DNA is TGCGCCAGCAGCTTGGAGGCAGGGAGCTATGGCTACACCTTC. It is translated as CASSLEAGSYGYTF.